This T cell receptor (beta chain) derives from a study of blood T cell repertoires in COVID-19 (dated by TCRdb to about 2020). Background on the whole study: Collaborator samples came from the United States, Italy and Spain and covered acute and convalescent phases of COVID-19. The prospective study material was composed of cDNA or gDNA derived from T cells, B-cell-depleted T cells, or PBMCs. Deeply sampled blood TCRbeta repertoires from subjects exposed to, actively infected with, or recovered from COVID-19 were included in the dataset. The repertoires were made available in a free public database intended to serve as a resource for research on the immune response to SARS-CoV-2. Samples came from the ongoing ImmuneRACE study (first 160 participants) plus 1,254 subjects from 6 global collaborators. Sample metadata almost always included a de-identified subject ID, COVID-19 status, age in years and sex. HLA class I and class II types, where available, came from metadata supplied by the sample provider rather than from assay-based typing. General study outcomes and caveats: Clinical and demographic metadata were provided uncurated, with the amount varying by source and participant.

TCRbeta CDR3 regions were amplified from genomic DNA by means of the immunoSEQ Assay, a bias-controlled multiplex PCR. As for the original processing: The number of nucleated cells in each sample was estimated by amplification of reference gene primers within the assay. Sequence reads were collapsed and filtered to measure the absolute abundance of every unique TCRbeta CDR3 rearrangement. For each sample, productive Simpson clonality was calculated by taking the square root of Simpson's diversity index across productive rearrangements. TCRdb re-hosts the immuneACCESS table, in-frame sequences only. Its copies lack some clones; in the studies checked, an unresolved V gene accounts for under half of them, and the cause for the rest is not known. The DNA was the basis for D and trimming; V, J and clone size are from that table. This sample is represented by 150,000 or so clones; around 87% of them were singletons. The leading ten clones occupy about 0.98% of the sample.

Remarks on this clone: Its specific antigen is unknown. No per-base quality is available; no much larger clone lies one base away.

Each collaborating institution followed its own protocols to collect whole blood in K2EDTA tubes. For TCRbeta analysis, collaborators shipped samples as frozen whole blood, isolated PBMCs, or DNA extracted from either of those sample types. There are 15 amino acids in the CDR3, from cysteine to phenylalanine inclusive. The retained sequence is limited to the CDR3, 45 bases, with the frame set at the first base. CDR1 and CDR2 were assigned from the germline V gene as SGHDT and YYEEEE. Trimming removed 1 base from V and 4 bases from J; the gene matches leave 7 bases unexplained. The clonotype comes from a man aged 18-30 years with acute or convalescent COVID-19. Specimen: peripheral blood. The rearrangement joined TRBV5-6 to TRBJ1-1; TRBD1 fits 7 bases in the junction. At the DNA level, the sequence is TGTGCCAGCAGCTTGTATACAGGGGTGGCCACTGAAGCTTTCTTT. Its protein is CASSLYTGVATEAFF.